This T cell receptor (beta chain) was documented in a study of blood T cell repertoires in COVID-19. Turning to the study itself: Whether acute or convalescent, the COVID-19 samples came from the United States, Italy and Spain.

Participants were aged about 18 to 90 years, lived in 24 US areas, and enrolled virtually. A case of COVID-19 had been met by exposed participants within 2 weeks before study entry. The germline V gene has CDR1 MNHEY and CDR2 SVGEGT. Germline trimming cut 6 bases from V and 1 base from J; bases unmatched to any gene: 10. The length of the CDR3 is 16 residues. Sequencing used immunoSEQ multiplex PCR; TCRdb keeps in-frame clones, though not all of them. Here the sample spans roughly 250,000 clones, 83% being singletons. The sequenced material came from PBMCs or T cells enriched from blood (not recorded which). The receptor comes from a woman aged 40 to 49 who had been exposed to COVID-19. This chain links TRBV6-2 or TRBV6-3 with TRBJ1-1; 8 nucleotides match TRBD1. CDR3 sequence reads: CASSTTPGTGNTEAFF. The CDR3 DNA follows: TGTGCCAGCAGCACAACCCCCGGGACAGGGAACACTGAAGCTTTCTTT.